The rows below give T cell receptor beta chains drawn from one sample of a study of T cells in Graves' hyperthyroidism and ophthalmopathy. TCRdb recomputed calls from the multiplex PCR reads with MiXCR, one row per CDR3 protein. The table lists approximately 630,000 distinct CDR3 sequences, 16% of them singletons. The sequencing sample was made of blood. These TCRs come from a woman in her 30s with Graves' hyperthyroidism. Both conserved end residues are trimmed from each CDR3. The listing skips clone size in some rows; elsewhere it reads once, few, many or a size class.

length	size	V	J	CDR3
13	.	TRBV7-9	TRBJ2-2	AIPIRGASTGELF
12	few	TRBV6-1	TRBJ2-2	ASSELLNTGELF
13	many	TRBV28	TRBJ2-1	ASTIGGQDNNEQF
13	.	TRBV6-2/TRBV6-3	TRBJ2-3	ASSLTSGRQDTQY
13	.	TRBV5-4	TRBJ2-2	ASSLKGRGTGELF
13	many	TRBV10-3	TRBJ2-1	AISTDISNGDEQF
15	many	TRBV6-5	TRBJ2-7	ASSYSSRRASSYEQY
14	many	TRBV6-1	TRBJ1-6	ASSPGHSSYNSPLH
11	many	TRBV11-2	TRBJ2-7	ASSLARAYEQY
13	.	TRBV7-9	TRBJ2-1	ASPLAGGVGNEQF
12	.	TRBV10-2	TRBJ2-2	ASRPGSNTGELF
15	few	TRBV19	TRBJ1-5	ASNKSRTGGRNQPQH
13	.	TRBV4-1	TRBJ2-7	ASSQKAGETYEQY
10	many	TRBV18	TRBJ2-5	ASSPSRETQY
19	few	TRBV20-1	TRBJ2-1	SAILRGGGRWGPGNYNEQF
11	.	TRBV6-2/TRBV6-3	TRBJ1-5	ASGVGSVQPQH
15	few	TRBV5-4	TRBJ2-3	ASSQGTSGRIGDTQY
12	.	TRBV7-2	TRBJ1-2	ASSSGTGNYGYT
13	.	TRBV12-3/TRBV12-4	TRBJ2-3	ASSLTPPRTDTQY
12	few	TRBV28	TRBJ2-5	ASTLLWGAKTQY
11	many	TRBV30	TRBJ2-1	AWGLAGYNEQF
17	.	TRBV6-2/TRBV6-3	TRBJ2-4	ASSYEDRARQRAKNIQY
15	many	TRBV29-1	TRBJ2-1	SVEDTRGLAAGNEQF
13	many	TRBV7-9	TRBJ2-1	ASSSASSPGNEQF
12	many	TRBV7-2	TRBJ2-3	ASRIRQPGDTQY
13	few	TRBV28	TRBJ2-7	ASSPTSGPSYEQY
13	many	TRBV2	TRBJ2-1	ASSEFAGLYNEQF
12	many	TRBV11-3	TRBJ2-5	ASSLPGGQETQY
12	many	TRBV10-3	TRBJ1-1	AISPGTLNTEAF
11	few	TRBV6-5	TRBJ1-2	ASSYQLTYGYT
12	once	TRBV4-1	TRBJ1-2	ASSQGRDDHGYT
11	few	TRBV12-5	TRBJ2-1	ASGLGESTGRF